The 25 T cell receptor beta chains below all came from one sample that was sequenced in a study of monozygotic twins with inflammatory bowel disease. No DNA is given; TCRdb re-called the 5' RACE reads and lists each CDR3 protein once. The sample data list more than 300,000 distinct CDR3 sequences. Material: blood. The receptors come from a human donor with ulcerative colitis or Crohn's disease, or a healthy co-twin of an affected twin (not recorded which).

V is TRBV7-6 and J is TRBJ2-2; no DNA is available, so the TRBD2 call from TCRdb remains unchecked. The CDR3 runs to 15 residues. CDR1 SGHVS and CDR2 FNYEAQ come from the germline V gene. CDR3 protein: CASSLSAGSSGELFF.

This sequence joins TRBV2 and TRBJ2-5; TCRdb designates TRBD2, a call that cannot be tested without DNA. This CDR3 is built from 15 residues. Germline lookup yields CDR1 SNHLY and CDR2 FYNNEI. CDR3 amino acids: CASSVGASGGTAQYF.

V gene TRBV20-1 combines with J gene TRBJ2-2; without DNA, the TCRdb call of TRBD2 cannot be checked. The CDR3 runs 17 residues. The germline gives CDR1 DFQATT, CDR2 SNEGSKA (reference sequence). The CDR3: CSARDRTTSANTGELFF.

The chain has TRBV4-1 and TRBJ2-3. Looked up from germline, CDR1 is MGHRA and CDR2 is YSYEKL. The CDR3 runs to 18 residues. The CDR3 loop is CASSQEISAIGWTDTQYF.

This chain joins TRBV12-3 or TRBV12-4 and TRBJ2-5. The CDR3 length is 16 residues. The CDR3 protein is CASSLASVPRQETQYF.

The V and J genes are TRBV7-3 and TRBJ2-3; the D gene TCRdb calls, TRBD2, cannot be checked with no DNA. The CDR3 contains 13 residues. The germline V gene has CDR1 SGHTA and CDR2 FQGTGA. This CDR3 reads CASSASITDTQYF.

The chain recombines TRBV6-1 with TRBJ2-7; the D call from TCRdb, TRBD1, cannot be confirmed without DNA. This CDR3 is 15 amino acids long. The germline gives CDR1 MNHNS, CDR2 SASEGT. CDR3 in amino acids: CASRPSGTGVYEQYF.

This chain links TRBV7-3 with TRBJ2-7. CDR1 and CDR2 from the germline V gene are SGHTA and FQGTGA. This CDR3 has 15 residues. The CDR3 spells CASSLSLAVSYEQYF.

The chain joins TRBV29-1 to TRBJ1-2; no DNA is available, so the TRBD1 call from TCRdb remains unchecked. Germline assignment: CDR1 SQVTM and CDR2 ANQGSEA. The CDR3 extends over 13 amino acids. The CDR3 sequence is CSVTGGQNYGYTF.

The genes are TRBV7-2 and TRBJ2-7. Germline V gives CDR1 SGHTA, CDR2 FQGNSA. There are 11 residues in the CDR3. CDR3 protein: CASSSNTERYF.

J is TRBJ2-4 and V is TRBV12-3 or TRBV12-4; TCRdb lists TRBD1, though no DNA is available to test this call. This CDR3 is built from 13 residues. The CDR3 reads CASTDRFKNIQYF.

The J gene is TRBJ2-3, the V gene TRBV12-3 or TRBV12-4; TCRdb reports TRBD1, a call that lacks DNA to check it against. This CDR3 has 19 amino acids. The CDR3: CASTAPGQGEEGRTDTQYF.

This chain joins TRBV9 and TRBJ2-7; TCRdb's D call, TRBD2, is unchecked because there is no DNA. This CDR3 spans 14 amino acids. From germline, CDR1 is SGDLS and CDR2 YYNGEE. The CDR3: CASSVAGSGGEQYF.

The gene calls are TRBV14 and TRBJ1-2; TCRdb's D call, TRBD1, is unchecked because there is no DNA. The CDR3 length is 15 residues. CDR1 SGHDN and CDR2 FVKESK come from the germline V gene. This CDR3 reads CASSPPGGIFYGYTF.

The chain uses TRBV12-3 or TRBV12-4 and TRBJ1-2; lacking DNA, the TRBD1 call made by TCRdb goes unchecked. This CDR3 is built from 14 residues. The CDR3 region is CASSLVQGDYGYTF.

The chain combines TRBV7-2 with TRBJ2-1; TCRdb's D call of TRBD2 is untestable without DNA. CDR1 and CDR2 (germline): SGHTA, FQGNSA. The length of the CDR3 is 16 residues. This CDR3 reads CASSGSGSKTYNEQFF. Variable domain in full (rest from reference TRBV7-2 and TRBJ2-1): GAGVSQSPSNKVTEKGKDVELRCDPISGHTALYWYRQSLGQGLEFLIYFQGNSAPDKSGLPSDRFSAERTGGSVSTLTIQRTQQEDSAVYLCASSGSGSKTYNEQFFGPGTRLTVL.

The rearrangement links TRBV7-3 to TRBJ2-1; TCRdb picks TRBD1, but there is no DNA to check that call. There are 14 residues in the CDR3. Germline lookup yields CDR1 SGHTA and CDR2 FQGTGA. The CDR3 reads CASSLSQGSNEQFF.

CDR3 protein: CASSAGLAGVTGELFF. The V call is TRBV5-1, the J call TRBJ2-2; TCRdb gives TRBD2 as the D gene, but with no DNA this cannot be confirmed. The germline gives CDR1 SGHRS, CDR2 YFSETQ. The CDR3 is 16 amino acids.

The chain recombines TRBV6-1 with TRBJ1-5; TCRdb returns TRBD1, unconfirmable since there is no DNA. Per the germline V gene, CDR1 is MNHNS and CDR2 is SASEGT. This CDR3 is built from 14 residues. The CDR3 sequence is CASSRRTGNQPQHF.

The gene calls are TRBV20-1 and TRBJ1-6. The CDR3 runs 14 residues. Germline CDR1 reads DFQATT; CDR2 reads SNEGSKA (reference sequence). CDR3 region: CSARDTPFGSPLHF.

V usage is TRBV6-6 and J usage is TRBJ2-7. Germline CDR1 is MNHNY and CDR2 is SVGAGI (reference sequence). The CDR3 has 13 residues. The CDR3 region is CASSKNEIDEQYF.

CDR3 sequence reads: CASSLVRHTDTQYF. The chain joins TRBV5-6 to TRBJ2-3. The germline CDR1 and CDR2 sequences are SGHDT and YYEEEE. The CDR3 is 14 residues long.

The rearrangement uses TRBV30 and TRBJ1-1; the TCRdb D gene call, TRBD1, has no DNA to confirm it. Germline V lookup: CDR1 GTSNPN, CDR2 SVGIG (reference sequence). This CDR3 is built from 13 residues. CDR3: CAWSVPGRGKAFF. Together with reference TRBV30 and TRBJ1-1, the CDR3 gives the full variable domain: SQTIHQWPATLVQPVGSPLSLECTVEGTSNPNLYWYRQAAGRGLQLLFYSVGIGQISSEVPQNLSASRPQDRQFILSSKKLLLSDSGFYLCAWSVPGRGKAFFGQGTRLTVV.

The V gene is TRBV27, the J gene TRBJ1-1; TCRdb selects TRBD1, and the lack of DNA leaves this call unchecked. Germline CDR1 and CDR2: MNHEY and SMNVEV (reference sequence). There are 14 residues in the CDR3. The CDR3 loop reads CASSLSRGSFRAFF.

The rearrangement joins TRBV3-1 to TRBJ1-5. The V gene's germline CDR1 is LGHDT and CDR2 YNNKEL (reference sequence). The CDR3 is 17 amino acids. The chain's CDR3 is CASSQGRGSDSNQPQHF.